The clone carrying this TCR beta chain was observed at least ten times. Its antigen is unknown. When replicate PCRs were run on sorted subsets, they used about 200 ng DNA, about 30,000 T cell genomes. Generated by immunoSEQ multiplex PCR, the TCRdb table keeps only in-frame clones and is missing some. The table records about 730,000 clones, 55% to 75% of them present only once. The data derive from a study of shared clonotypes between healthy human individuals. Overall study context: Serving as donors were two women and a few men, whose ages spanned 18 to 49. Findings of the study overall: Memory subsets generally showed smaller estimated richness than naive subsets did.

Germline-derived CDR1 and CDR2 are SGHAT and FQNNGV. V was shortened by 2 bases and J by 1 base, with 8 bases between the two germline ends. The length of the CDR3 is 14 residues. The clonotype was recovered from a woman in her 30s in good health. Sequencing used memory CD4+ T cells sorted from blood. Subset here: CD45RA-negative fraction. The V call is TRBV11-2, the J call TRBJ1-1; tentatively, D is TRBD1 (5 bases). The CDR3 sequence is CASSLLDKNTEAFF. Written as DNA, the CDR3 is TGTGCCAGCAGCTTACTGGACAAGAACACTGAAGCTTTCTTT. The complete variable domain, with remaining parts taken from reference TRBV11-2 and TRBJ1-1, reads EAGVAQSPRYKIIEKRQSVAFWCNPISGHATLYWYQQILGQGPKLLIQFQNNGVVDDSQLPKDRFSAERLKGVDSTLKIQPAKLEDSAVYLCASSLLDKNTEAFFGQGTRLTVV.